This T cell receptor (beta chain) was sequenced during a study of early T cells in non-severe SARS-CoV-2 infection. Study information: Chains were not paired, and sequencing was done on bulk RNA from unsorted whole blood. The study, taken as a whole, reports: Clonotype matching in VDJdb favored anti-spike CD8 responses and did not capture private and CD4 specificities.

The TCR library protocol was used to attach unique molecular identifiers. These identifiers were attached to individual cDNA molecules. TCRdb analysed the 5' RACE reads with MiXCR anew, one entry per CDR3 protein. The sample carries around 100,000 distinct CDR3 sequences, 16% recorded once. This clonotype occurred a few times. Its antigen is not known. V lost 6 bases to trimming and J lost 1 base; unmatched junction nucleotides: 7. The CDR3 is 16 amino acids. In germline, CDR1 is MNHEY, CDR2 SVGAGI. The chain uses TRBV6-5 and TRBJ1-2, with TRBD1 matching over 11 bases. Source material: whole blood. The sequence came from an adult who was a healthcare worker with PCR-confirmed SARS-CoV-2 infection or an uninfected control (not recorded which). The CDR3 is CASSTRTGGFNYGYTF. CDR3 nucleotide sequence: TGTGCCAGCAGCACCCGGACAGGGGGCTTTAACTATGGCTACACCTTC.